Listed here are 16 T cell receptor beta chains from one sample, sequenced in a study of blood T cell repertoires in COVID-19. The protocol was immunoSEQ multiplex PCR, while the TCRdb copy is restricted to in-frame clones and leaves out a portion. The sample yields around 200,000 clones, under 85% seen once. Sample: peripheral blood. Receptors originate from a human donor in a cohort sampled during active COVID-19.

DNA of the CDR3: TGTGCCAGCAGCCAAGTGCCCGGAGGGCAGACTTTTAATTCACCCCTCCACTTT. Translated, it gives CASSQVPGGQTFNSPLHF. The chain uses TRBV3-1 (or the pseudogene TRBV3-2) and TRBJ1-6; D is unresolved. Trimming left V 1 base short and J 6 bases short, with 19 bases between. Germline assignment: CDR1 LGHDT and CDR2 YNNKEL (reference sequence). The CDR3 has 18 residues.

Details on this clone: The sample contains more than one DNA sequence encoding this CDR3. The chain links TRBV14 to TRBJ2-5, with D unresolved. The V gene's germline CDR1 is SGHDN and CDR2 FVKESK. With 2 bases removed from V and 2 bases from J, the gap between germline ends came to 6 bases. This CDR3 has 13 amino acids. CDR3 amino acids: CASSQNLQETQYF. CDR3 DNA: TGTGCCAGCAGCCAAAATCTTCAAGAGACCCAGTACTTC. Looking up the rest from reference TRBV14 and TRBJ2-5 gives the full variable domain: EAGVTQFPSHSVIEKGQTVTLRCDPISGHDNLYWYRRVMGKEIKFLLHFVKESKQDESGMPNNRFLAERTGGTYSTLKVQPAELEDSGVYFCASSQNLQETQYFGPGTRLLVL.

The rearrangement links TRBV5-1 to TRBJ2-3; D is ambiguous. Trimming took off 5 bases at V and 1 base at J, with 8 bases between the two ends. Per the germline V gene, CDR1 is SGHRS and CDR2 is YFSETQ. The CDR3 sequence is 13 residues long. The CDR3 sequence: CASRTQGTDTQYF. CDR3 bases: TGCGCCAGCAGGACACAAGGCACAGATACGCAGTATTTT.

The rearrangement links TRBV4-1 to TRBJ1-2; possibly TRBD1 for D (6 bases). Germline V lookup: CDR1 MGHRA, CDR2 YSYEKL. V was cut by 0 bases and J by 2 bases, with 10 bases left in between. The CDR3 runs to 15 residues. Here the CDR3 DNA reads TGCGCCAGCAGCCAAGATCGACAGGTAAACTATGGCTACACCTTC. The encoded protein is CASSQDRQVNYGYTF.

The chain couples TRBV11-2 to TRBJ2-3, with 16 positions matching TRBD2. Germline lookup yields CDR1 SGHAT and CDR2 FQNNGV. The CDR3 runs to 17 residues. V shed 1 base and J 4 bases; nucleotides not matched to a gene: 2. The CDR3 is CASSLAGTSGGADTQYF. The CDR3, as DNA: TGTGCCAGCAGCTTAGCAGGGACTAGCGGGGGGGCAGATACGCAGTATTTT.

CDR3 residues: CASSQTGGGGEAFF. The CDR3 nucleotides read TGTGCCAGCAGCCAAACAGGGGGCGGTGGTGAAGCTTTCTTT. The V gene is TRBV11-2, the J gene TRBJ1-1, with TRBD1 matching 9 bases. Per germline, CDR1 SGHAT and CDR2 FQNNGV. The CDR3 runs to 14 residues. V was clipped by 5 bases and J by 7 bases; unmatched bases: 8.

The J gene is TRBJ2-7, the V gene TRBV5-1, with 7 bases lining up with TRBD1. Trimming cost V 4 bases and J 6 bases; bases outside gene matches: 7. There are 13 residues in the CDR3. CDR1 and CDR2 (germline): SGHRS, YFSETQ. CDR3 DNA: TGCGCCAGCAGCCCACTGACAGGGACCGAGCAGTACTTC. Encoded protein: CASSPLTGTEQYF.

The chain employs TRBV30 and TRBJ1-2; perhaps TRBD1 as D (6 bases). V was trimmed by 1 base and J by 7 bases, leaving 13 bases between them. The germline CDR1 and CDR2 sequences are GTSNPN and SVGIG (reference sequence). The CDR3 totals 13 residues. In nucleotides, the CDR3 is TGTGCCTGGAGTGAATCGTTCAGGGGTGGCTACACCTTC. Translation gives CAWSESFRGGYTF.

The CDR3 region has the DNA TGTGCCAGCAGCGCCAACCCGGGGGGGCCTGGCGGGCAGTTCTTC. Translating gives CASSANPGGPGGQFF. V is TRBV9 and J is TRBJ2-1, with 8 positions matching TRBD2. CDR3 size: 15 residues. V dropped 3 bases and J dropped 12; count of bases not matched to a gene: 14. Germline V lookup: CDR1 SGDLS, CDR2 YYNGEE.

The J gene is TRBJ2-5, the V gene TRBV7-9, with 8 positions matching TRBD2. The CDR3 consists of 15 residues. Germline lookup yields CDR1 SEHNR and CDR2 FQNEAQ (reference sequence). V shed 7 bases, J shed 1 base, and the junction held 8 bases outside the gene matches. The chain's CDR3 is CASTKALAVQETQYF. In DNA, the CDR3 is TGTGCCAGCACCAAGGCACTAGCGGTCCAAGAGACCCAGTACTTC.

The rearrangement joins TRBV25-1 to TRBJ2-2, with 9 bases matching TRBD2. CDR1 and CDR2 from the germline V gene are MGHDK and SYGVNS. The length of the CDR3 is 17 residues. The trim removed 6 bases at V and 2 bases at J, leaving 10 bases unmatched. CDR3 in amino acids: CASSPRGSGGNTGELFF. DNA for the CDR3: TGTGCCAGCAGCCCCAGGGGTAGCGGGGGCAACACCGGGGAGCTGTTTTTT.

V and J are TRBV10-3 and TRBJ2-7, with D possibly TRBD2 on 6 matching bases. From germline, CDR1 is ENHRY and CDR2 SYGVKD. The CDR3 is 14 amino acids. The V end lost 3 bases, the J end lost 4 bases, and 13 bases lay between the germline ends. CDR3 sequence reads: CAISERERGYEQYF. The CDR3 DNA follows: TGTGCCATCAGTGAACGGGAGAGGGGTTACGAGCAGTACTTC.

The chain carries TRBV29-1 and TRBJ1-1, with D perhaps TRBD1 (5 bases). Germline-derived CDR1 and CDR2 are SQVTM and ANQGSEA. This CDR3 comprises 14 residues. The V end lost 4 bases, the J end lost 3 bases, and 15 bases lay between the germline ends. As DNA, the CDR3 is TGCAGCGTTGGGAGGGAGGGGCCGCACACTGAAGCTTTCTTT. This sequence encodes CSVGREGPHTEAFF.

The gene calls are TRBV11-3 and TRBJ2-1; D is uncertain. Germline CDR1 and CDR2: SGHNT and YENEEA. V lost 1 base, J lost 0 bases, and 4 bases lay in between. The CDR3 runs 14 residues. The CDR3 region is CASSLASSYNEQFF. The CDR3 DNA follows: TGTGCCAGCAGCTTAGCCAGCTCCTACAATGAGCAGTTCTTC.

This chain uses TRBV11-3 with TRBJ2-1; TRBD2 matches at 12 bases. The CDR3 consists of 17 residues. V trimming: 0 bases; J trimming: 6 bases; junction bases outside the gene matches: 6. The germline V gene encodes CDR1 SGHNT and CDR2 YENEEA. CDR3 protein: CASSLDHGLAGLNEQFF. CDR3 in DNA: TGTGCCAGCAGCTTAGATCATGGACTAGCGGGGCTCAATGAGCAGTTCTTC. The full variable domain, in which reference TRBV11-3 and TRBJ2-1 provide the parts outside the CDR3, is EAGVVQSPRYKIIEKKQPVAFWCNPISGHNTLYWYLQNLGQGPELLIRYENEEAVDDSQLPKDRFSAERLKGVDSTLKIQPAELGDSAVYLCASSLDHGLAGLNEQFFGPGTRLTVL.

For this clone: Mismatch with germline at one junction end may stem from a read error. The chain recombines TRBV7-2 with TRBJ2-5; TRBD1 might be the D (5 bases). Germline CDR1 and CDR2: SGHTA and FQGNSA. There are 15 residues in the CDR3. CDR3 DNA sequence: TGTGCCAGCAGCTTACGCCAGGGAACCCAACAGACCCAGTACTTC. Protein: CASSLRQGTQQTQYF.